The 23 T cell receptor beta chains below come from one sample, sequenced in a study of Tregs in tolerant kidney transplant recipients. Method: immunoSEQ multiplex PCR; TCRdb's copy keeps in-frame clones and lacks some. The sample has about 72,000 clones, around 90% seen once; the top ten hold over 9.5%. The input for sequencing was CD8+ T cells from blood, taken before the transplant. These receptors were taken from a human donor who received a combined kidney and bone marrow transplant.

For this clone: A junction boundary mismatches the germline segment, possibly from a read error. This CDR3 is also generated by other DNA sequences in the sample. CDR3 loop: CASSPQAGGGGYEQYF. The CDR3, as DNA: TGCGCCAGCAGCCCCCAGGCCGGCGGGGGGGGTTACGAGCAGTACTTC. The rearrangement uses TRBV7-2 and TRBJ2-7; TRBD2 aligns across 9 bases. Germline assignment: CDR1 SGHTA and CDR2 FQGNSA. The CDR3 is made up of 16 amino acids.

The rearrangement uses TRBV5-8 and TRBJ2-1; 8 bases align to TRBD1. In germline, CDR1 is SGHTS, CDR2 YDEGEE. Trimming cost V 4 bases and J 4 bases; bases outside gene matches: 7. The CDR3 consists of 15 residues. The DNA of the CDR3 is TGTGCCAGCAGCCACGGACAGGGAGGATACAATGAGCAGTTCTTC. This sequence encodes CASSHGQGGYNEQFF.

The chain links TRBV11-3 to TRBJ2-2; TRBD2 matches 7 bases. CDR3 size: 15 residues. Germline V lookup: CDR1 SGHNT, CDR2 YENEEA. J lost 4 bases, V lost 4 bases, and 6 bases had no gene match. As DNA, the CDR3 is TGTGCCAGCAGCTCGAGGAGGGAGGGCACCGGGGAGCTGTTTTTT. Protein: CASSSRREGTGELFF.

The CDR3 sequence is CASGWGESTEAFF. The CDR3, as DNA: TGTGCCAGCGGCTGGGGGGAAAGCACTGAAGCTTTCTTT. The chain uses TRBV14 and TRBJ1-1, with a weak D call TRBD1 (5 bases). The length of the CDR3 is 13 residues. V was clipped by 8 bases and J by 4 bases, with 14 bases between them. CDR1 and CDR2 from the germline V gene are SGHDN and FVKESK.

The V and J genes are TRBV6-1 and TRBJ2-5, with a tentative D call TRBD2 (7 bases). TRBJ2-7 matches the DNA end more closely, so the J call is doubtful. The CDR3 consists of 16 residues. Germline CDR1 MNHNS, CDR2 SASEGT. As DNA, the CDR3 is TGTGCCAGCAGTGAACTCCCAGGGGACTACTCCTACGAGCAGTACTTC. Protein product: CASSELPGDYSYEQYF.

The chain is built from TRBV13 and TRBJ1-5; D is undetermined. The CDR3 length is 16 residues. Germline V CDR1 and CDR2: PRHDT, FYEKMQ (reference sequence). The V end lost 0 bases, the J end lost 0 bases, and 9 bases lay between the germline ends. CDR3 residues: CASSLGRQFSNQPQHF. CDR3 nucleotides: TGTGCCAGCAGCTTAGGCCGTCAGTTTAGCAATCAGCCCCAGCATTTT.

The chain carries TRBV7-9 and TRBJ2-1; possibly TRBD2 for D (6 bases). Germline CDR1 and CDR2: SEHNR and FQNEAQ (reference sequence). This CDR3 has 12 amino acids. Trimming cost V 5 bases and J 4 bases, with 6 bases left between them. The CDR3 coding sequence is TGTGCCAGCAGCCGGGGGTACAATGAGCAGTTCTTC. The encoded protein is CASSRGYNEQFF.

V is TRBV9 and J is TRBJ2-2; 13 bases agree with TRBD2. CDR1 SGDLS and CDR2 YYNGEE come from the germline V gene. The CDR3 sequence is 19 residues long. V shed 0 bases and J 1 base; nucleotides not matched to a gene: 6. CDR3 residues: CASSVGGLAGDGNTGELFF. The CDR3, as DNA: TGTGCCAGCAGCGTAGGCGGACTAGCGGGAGATGGGAACACCGGGGAGCTGTTTTTT. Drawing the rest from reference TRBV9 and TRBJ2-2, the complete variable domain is DSGVTQTPKHLITATGQRVTLRCSPRSGDLSVYWYQQSLDQGLQFLIQYYNGEERAKGNILERFSAQQFPDLHSELNLSSLELGDSALYFCASSVGGLAGDGNTGELFFGEGSRLTVL.

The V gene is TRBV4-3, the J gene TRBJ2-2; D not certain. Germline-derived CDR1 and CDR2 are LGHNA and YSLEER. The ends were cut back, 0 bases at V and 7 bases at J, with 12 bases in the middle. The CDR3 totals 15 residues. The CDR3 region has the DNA TGCGCCAGCAGCCAAGATTTTAGCAGAGGCGGGGAGCTGTTTTTT. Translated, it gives CASSQDFSRGGELFF.

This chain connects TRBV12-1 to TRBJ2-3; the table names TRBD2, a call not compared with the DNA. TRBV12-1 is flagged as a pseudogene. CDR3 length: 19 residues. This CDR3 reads CASKRVGTSGRRSTDTQYF. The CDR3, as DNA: TGTGCCAGCAAACGAGTCGGGACTAGCGGGAGACGAAGCACAGATACGCAGTATTTT.

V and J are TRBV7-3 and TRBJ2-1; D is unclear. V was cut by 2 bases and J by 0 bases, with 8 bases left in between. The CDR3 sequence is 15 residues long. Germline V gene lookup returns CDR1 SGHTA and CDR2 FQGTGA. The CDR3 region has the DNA TGTGCCAGCAGCTTAGCATTCAGCTCCTACAATGAGCAGTTCTTC. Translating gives CASSLAFSSYNEQFF.

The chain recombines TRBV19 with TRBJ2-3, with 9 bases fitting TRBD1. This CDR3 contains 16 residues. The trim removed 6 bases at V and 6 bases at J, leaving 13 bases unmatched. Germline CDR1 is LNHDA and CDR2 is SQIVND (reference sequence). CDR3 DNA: TGTGCCAGTAGCGACAGGGACAGGGATCTATACGATACGCAGTATTTT. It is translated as CASSDRDRDLYDTQYF.

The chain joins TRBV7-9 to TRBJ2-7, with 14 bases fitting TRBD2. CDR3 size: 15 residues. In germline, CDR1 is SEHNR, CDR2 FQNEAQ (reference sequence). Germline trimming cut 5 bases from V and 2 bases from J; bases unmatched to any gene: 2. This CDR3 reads CASSPGLAGAYEQYF. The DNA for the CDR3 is TGTGCCAGCAGCCCGGGACTAGCGGGAGCCTACGAGCAGTACTTC.

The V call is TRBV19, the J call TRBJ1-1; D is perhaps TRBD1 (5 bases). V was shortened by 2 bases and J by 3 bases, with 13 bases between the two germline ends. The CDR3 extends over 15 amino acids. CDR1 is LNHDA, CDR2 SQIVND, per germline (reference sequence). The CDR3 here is CASSIFGRAYTEAFF. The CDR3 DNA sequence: TGTGCCAGTAGTATATTCGGCAGGGCTTACACTGAAGCTTTCTTT.

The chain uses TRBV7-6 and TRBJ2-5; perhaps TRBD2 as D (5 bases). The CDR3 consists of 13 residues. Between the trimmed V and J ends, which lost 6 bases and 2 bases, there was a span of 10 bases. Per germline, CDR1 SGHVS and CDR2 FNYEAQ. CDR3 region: CASRTGLQETQYF. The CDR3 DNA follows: TGTGCCAGCAGGACTGGACTGCAAGAGACCCAGTACTTC.

CDR3 in amino acids: CASSDDGTRRGYEQYF. Written as DNA, the CDR3 is TGTGCCAGCAGTGATGATGGGACAAGGAGAGGCTACGAGCAGTACTTC. The chain links TRBV6-1 to TRBJ2-7; D possibly corresponds to TRBD1 (6 bases). CDR3 length equals 16 residues. V was clipped by 3 bases and J by 3 bases, with 18 bases between them. Germline CDR1 MNHNS, CDR2 SASEGT.

CDR3 sequence: CASSQESGDRVFGEQFF. CDR3 nucleotides: TGTGCCAGCAGCCAAGAATCGGGGGACAGGGTATTTGGTGAGCAGTTCTTC. The chain joins TRBV4-2 to TRBJ2-1; the match to TRBD1 covers 9 bases. This CDR3 has 17 residues. V lost 0 bases, J lost 9 bases, and 12 bases stayed unmatched. Germline-derived CDR1 and CDR2 are LGHNA and YNFKEQ.

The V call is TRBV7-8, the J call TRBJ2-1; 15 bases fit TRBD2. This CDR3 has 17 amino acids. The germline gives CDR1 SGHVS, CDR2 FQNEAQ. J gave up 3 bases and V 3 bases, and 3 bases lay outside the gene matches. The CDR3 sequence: CASSFGLAGGFYNEQFF. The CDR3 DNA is TGTGCCAGCAGCTTTGGACTAGCGGGGGGGTTCTACAATGAGCAGTTCTTC. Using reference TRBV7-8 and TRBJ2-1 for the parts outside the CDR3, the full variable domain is GAGVSQSPRYKVAKRGQDVALRCDPISGHVSLFWYQQALGQGPEFLTYFQNEAQLDKSGLPSDRFFAERPEGSVSTLKIQRTQQEDSAVYLCASSFGLAGGFYNEQFFGPGTRLTVL.

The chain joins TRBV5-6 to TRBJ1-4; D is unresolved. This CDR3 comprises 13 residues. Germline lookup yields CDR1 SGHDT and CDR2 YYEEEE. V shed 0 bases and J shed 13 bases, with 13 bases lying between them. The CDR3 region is CASSLEANGVLFF. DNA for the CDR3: TGTGCCAGCAGCTTGGAGGCGAACGGAGTACTGTTTTTT.

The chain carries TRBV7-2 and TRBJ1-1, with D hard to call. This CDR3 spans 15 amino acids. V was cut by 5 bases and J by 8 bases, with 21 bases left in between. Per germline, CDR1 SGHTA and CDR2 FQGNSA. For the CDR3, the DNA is TGTGCCAGCAGCCCGGGGAACGGGCGAATAAGAGAAGCTTTCTTT. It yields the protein CASSPGNGRIREAFF.

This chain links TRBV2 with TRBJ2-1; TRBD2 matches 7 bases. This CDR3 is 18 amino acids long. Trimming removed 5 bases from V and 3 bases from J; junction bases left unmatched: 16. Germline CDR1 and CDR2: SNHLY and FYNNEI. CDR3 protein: CASSRGGEGLISYNEQFF. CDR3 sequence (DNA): TGTGCCAGCAGTAGAGGAGGGGAGGGATTGATTAGCTACAATGAGCAGTTCTTC.

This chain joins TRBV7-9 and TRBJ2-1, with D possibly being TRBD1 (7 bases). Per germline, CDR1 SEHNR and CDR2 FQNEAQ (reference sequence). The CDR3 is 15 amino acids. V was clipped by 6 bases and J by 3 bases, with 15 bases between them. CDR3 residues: CASSYRQGLYNEQFF. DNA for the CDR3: TGTGCCAGCAGTTACCGACAGGGACTCTACAATGAGCAGTTCTTC.

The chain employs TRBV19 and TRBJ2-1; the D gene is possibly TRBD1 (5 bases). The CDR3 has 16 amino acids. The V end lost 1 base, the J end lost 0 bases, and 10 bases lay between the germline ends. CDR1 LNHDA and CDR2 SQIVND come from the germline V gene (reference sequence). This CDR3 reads CASSIGTLSSYNEQFF. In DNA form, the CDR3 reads TGTGCCAGTAGTATAGGGACACTTAGCTCCTACAATGAGCAGTTCTTC.